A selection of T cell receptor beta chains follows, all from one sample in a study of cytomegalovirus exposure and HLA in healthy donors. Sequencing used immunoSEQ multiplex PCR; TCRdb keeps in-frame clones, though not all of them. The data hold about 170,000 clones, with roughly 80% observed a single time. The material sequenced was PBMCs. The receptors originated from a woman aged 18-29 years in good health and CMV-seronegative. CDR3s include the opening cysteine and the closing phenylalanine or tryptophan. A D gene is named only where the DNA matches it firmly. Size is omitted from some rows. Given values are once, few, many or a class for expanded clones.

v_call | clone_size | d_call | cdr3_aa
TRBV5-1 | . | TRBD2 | CASRRTSGSLDTDTQYF
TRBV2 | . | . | CASNGGNNSPLHF
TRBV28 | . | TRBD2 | CASSFGGGTSGIEQFF
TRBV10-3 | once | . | CAISQQETQYF
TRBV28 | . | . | CASSAPRRTEAFF
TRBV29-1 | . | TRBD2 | CSDRTSGSRTQYF
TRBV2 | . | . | CASILTIQGRVFF
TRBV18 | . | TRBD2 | CASSLQREKNTGELFF
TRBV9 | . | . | CASSVSPATNEKLFF
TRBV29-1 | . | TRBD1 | CSVAPKRSHRGPARQETQYF
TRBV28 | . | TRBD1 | CASSLEGLVWDRGYGYTF
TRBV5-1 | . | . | CASSLSGVGQPQHF
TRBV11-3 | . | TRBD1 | CASSSGQARTQYF
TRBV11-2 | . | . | CASNIDRTTGELFF
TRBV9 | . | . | CASSGEGRRDQPQHF
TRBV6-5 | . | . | CASSFTGYNSPLHF
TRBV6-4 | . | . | CASSDYFCTGWYTEAFF
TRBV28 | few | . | CASRGRQPNQPQHF
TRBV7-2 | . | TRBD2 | CASSPRTSISGNTQYF
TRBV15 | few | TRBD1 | CATSRDGTGEGGYTF
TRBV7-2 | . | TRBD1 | CASSLRGTGAREKLFF
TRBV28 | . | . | CASSLQGGRVETQYF
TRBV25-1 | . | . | CASSARDYQETQYF
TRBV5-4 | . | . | CASSIGERKETQYF
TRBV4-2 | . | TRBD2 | CASSQDPTSGSGTDTQYF
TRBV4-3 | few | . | CASSQDRQDQPQHF
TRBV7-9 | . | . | CASSHSPGDTYEQYF
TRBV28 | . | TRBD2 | CASSLFRSGLASRYEQYF
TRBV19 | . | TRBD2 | CASRTPGLAGEQFF
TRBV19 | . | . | CASGLELGDTQYF
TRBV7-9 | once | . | CASSPGLYTGELFF
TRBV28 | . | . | CASSIGGAEAGLNTIYF
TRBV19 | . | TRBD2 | CASSSGRVWETQYF
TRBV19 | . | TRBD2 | CASRGLADTDTQYF
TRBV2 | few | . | CASIGRGRNTGELFF
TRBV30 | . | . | CAWSYGVSEAFF
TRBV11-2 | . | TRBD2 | CASSFGGYAGGGNTQYF
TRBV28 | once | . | CASSLLVSVNTEAFF
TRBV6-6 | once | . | CATQRAQGQETQYF
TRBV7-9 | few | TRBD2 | CASSPLASGELFF
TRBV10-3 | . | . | CAISEQVWGGRNQPQHF
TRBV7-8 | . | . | CAGQIHLSSNEQFF
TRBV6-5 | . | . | CATHTLGRGSDTQYF
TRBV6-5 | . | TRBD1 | CASRNRGPIFEQYF